This passage covers 23 T cell receptor beta chains from one sample sequenced in a study of beta chain features in type 1 diabetes. The study reverse transcribed the entire isolated RNA, so it sequenced expressed TCRB transcripts. Produced via immunoSEQ multiplex PCR; TCRdb's table is partial and in-frame only. The data show about 210,000 clones, with roughly a tenth seen just once and over 1% held by the top ten. Sequences were obtained from central memory CD4+ T cells from blood. These TCRs come from a man aged 18 to 35 in good health.

The V and J genes are TRBV18 and TRBJ2-2; no clear D. The germline V gene has CDR1 KGHSH and CDR2 LQKENI. The V end lost 3 bases, the J end lost 0 bases, and 8 bases lay between the germline ends. The CDR3 contains 15 residues. Written as DNA, the CDR3 is TGTGCCAGCTCACCTCGACACGCGAACACCGGGGAGCTGTTTTTT. It translates to CASSPRHANTGELFF.

This clone appeared a few times. The CDR3 DNA follows: TGTGCCAGCAGCACAAGGCAGGGGCAGGGCTACGAGCAGTACTTC. Translation gives CASSTRQGQGYEQYF. J is TRBJ2-5 and V is TRBV4-2, with D maybe TRBD1 (6 bases). The last part of the DNA fits TRBJ2-7 better; the J call may be wrong. Per the germline V gene, CDR1 is LGHNA and CDR2 is YNFKEQ. The CDR3 extends over 15 amino acids.

V gene TRBV7-2 combines with J gene TRBJ2-1; tentatively, D is TRBD2 (6 bases). Trimming removed 6 bases from V and 0 bases from J, with 9 bases in between. CDR3 length: 14 amino acids. The germline CDR1 and CDR2 sequences are SGHTA and FQGNSA. The CDR3 spells CASSSGSSYNEQFF. DNA of the CDR3: TGTGCCAGCAGTAGCGGAAGCTCCTACAATGAGCAGTTCTTC.

This clone turned up a few times. Possible read error: a much larger clone is one base away. The chain joins TRBV2 to TRBJ2-7; no definite D call. Trimming left V 6 bases short and J 0 bases short, with 3 bases between. The CDR3 is 11 amino acids. Germline V lookup: CDR1 SNHLY, CDR2 FYNNEI. The CDR3 loop is CASRDSYEQYF. The CDR3 DNA reads as TGTGCCAGCAGGGACTCCTACGAGCAGTACTTC.

The genes are TRBV6-1 and TRBJ2-5, with 8 bases that match TRBD2. V was pared by 3 bases and J by 4 bases, with 16 bases of the junction left unmatched. The CDR3 covers 18 residues. The germline gives CDR1 MNHNS, CDR2 SASEGT. The CDR3, as DNA: TGTGCCAGCAGTGACCCGAGGCCAGCGGGAGTAGGTCGAGAGACCCAGTACTTC. It translates to CASSDPRPAGVGRETQYF.

This clone occurred many times. The sample holds other DNA sequences that translate to the same CDR3. The chain uses TRBV5-1 and TRBJ2-7, with 7 positions matching TRBD1. Germline V gene lookup returns CDR1 SGHRS and CDR2 YFSETQ. After removal of 2 bases from V and 3 bases from J, the junction contained 5 bases not matched to a gene. CDR3 size: 14 residues. The CDR3 nucleotides read TGCGCCAGCAGCTTACTGACAGGGAACTACGAGCAGTACTTC. It yields the protein CASSLLTGNYEQYF.

This clone was detected only a few times. The rearrangement joins TRBV30 to TRBJ2-1, with 11 bases that match TRBD2. This CDR3 is 16 amino acids long. CDR1 is GTSNPN, CDR2 SVGIG, per germline (reference sequence). The junction had 15 bases not matched to a gene; V was cut back by 5 bases and J by 9 bases. The CDR3, as DNA: TGTGCCTGGGAACCCTCTACTAGCGGGAGTATCGGTGAGCAGTTCTTC. Amino acids: CAWEPSTSGSIGEQFF.

The table lists this clone with a few counts. The V gene is TRBV18, the J gene TRBJ2-6; 10 nucleotides agree with TRBD2. In germline, CDR1 is KGHSH, CDR2 LQKENI. The CDR3 length is 19 residues. J lost 0 bases, V lost 4 bases, and 9 bases had no gene match. The CDR3 sequence: CASSQTSGLTISGANVLTF. DNA for the CDR3: TGTGCCAGCTCACAGACTAGCGGGCTAACTATCTCTGGGGCCAACGTCCTGACTTTC.

This clone came up a few times. V is TRBV2 and J is TRBJ1-3; D not certain. V lost 7 bases, J lost 3 bases, and 13 bases lay in between. The CDR3 loop spans 14 amino acids. The germline V gene has CDR1 SNHLY and CDR2 FYNNEI. Here the CDR3 reads CASTTRWDGNTIYF. The DNA of the CDR3 is TGTGCCAGCACCACCAGGTGGGATGGAAACACCATATATTTT.

This clone has only a few counts. This chain joins TRBV9 and TRBJ2-1; D is tentatively TRBD1 or TRBD2 (5 bases each). The V gene's germline CDR1 is SGDLS and CDR2 YYNGEE. V lost 0 bases, J lost 4 bases, and 11 bases lay in between. This CDR3 spans 15 amino acids. This CDR3 is CASSVDGAQYNEQFF. The CDR3 DNA reads as TGTGCCAGCAGCGTAGACGGGGCCCAATACAATGAGCAGTTCTTC.

Many counts were recorded for this clone. The chain employs TRBV30 and TRBJ1-2; possible D gene TRBD1, 5 bases. The V and J ends lost 2 bases and 5 bases respectively, with 12 bases between them. CDR3 length: 13 residues. In germline, CDR1 is GTSNPN, CDR2 SVGIG (reference sequence). Written as DNA, the CDR3 is TGTGCCTGGAGTCCCCAGGGTCGATATGGCTACACCTTC. This codes for CAWSPQGRYGYTF.

V usage is TRBV4-3 and J usage is TRBJ2-3; no clear D gene. V shed 0 bases and J shed 6 bases, with 10 bases lying between them. This CDR3 comprises 14 residues. The germline gives CDR1 LGHNA, CDR2 YSLEER. The CDR3 DNA reads as TGCGCCAGCAGCCAAGATCCACTTGGGGATACGCAGTATTTT. Its translation: CASSQDPLGDTQYF.

This chain links TRBV7-2 with TRBJ2-7; tentative D call: TRBD1 (6 bases). CDR3 size: 15 residues. V was pared by 5 bases and J by 4 bases, with 18 bases between. Germline loops: CDR1 SGHTA, CDR2 FQGNSA. The CDR3 region is CASSPSPGQSYEQYF. Here the CDR3 DNA reads TGTGCCAGCAGCCCCTCTCCGGGACAATCTTACGAGCAGTACTTC.

The genes are TRBV5-1 and TRBJ1-1, with no clear D. With 0 bases removed from V and 4 bases from J, the gap between germline ends came to 10 bases. CDR1 is SGHRS and CDR2 is YFSETQ in the germline V gene. The CDR3 is 14 residues long. The CDR3 spells CASSLAGGLTEAFF. In DNA form, the CDR3 reads TGCGCCAGCAGCTTGGCCGGAGGACTCACTGAAGCTTTCTTT. Full variable domain (missing parts from reference TRBV5-1 and TRBJ1-1): KAGVTQTPRYLIKTRGQQVTLSCSPISGHRSVSWYQQTPGQGLQFLFEYFSETQRNKGNFPGRFSGRQFSNSRSEMNVSTLELGDSALYLCASSLAGGLTEAFFGQGTRLTVV.

The chain employs TRBV9 and TRBJ2-7; TRBD1 matches 9 bases. J lost 7 bases, V lost 2 bases, and 10 bases had no gene match. This CDR3 is built from 15 residues. Per the germline V gene, CDR1 is SGDLS and CDR2 is YYNGEE. For the CDR3, the DNA is TGTGCCAGCAGCGTGAGGGACAGGGAAGTGGAAGAGCAGTACTTC. It is translated as CASSVRDREVEEQYF.

The chain carries TRBV2 and TRBJ2-7; 9 bases match TRBD1. The CDR3 consists of 14 residues. Germline assignment: CDR1 SNHLY and CDR2 FYNNEI. V shed 6 bases, J shed 0 bases, and the junction held 3 bases outside the gene matches. This chain's CDR3 is CASSRDRDSYEQYF. The CDR3 coding sequence is TGTGCCAGCAGCCGGGACAGGGACTCCTACGAGCAGTACTTC.

This clone was counted a few times. The V and J genes are TRBV5-4 and TRBJ2-1, with 14 bases identical to TRBD2. The germline V gene has CDR1 SGHNT and CDR2 YYREEE (reference sequence). CDR3 length: 18 residues. Trimming took 3 bases from V and 4 from J; bases not matched to a gene: 9. The CDR3 here is CASSWGLAGAPNYNEQFF. CDR3 nucleotide sequence: TGTGCCAGCAGCTGGGGACTAGCGGGAGCGCCGAATTACAATGAGCAGTTCTTC.

As concerns this clone: Other nucleotide sequences from this sample produce the same CDR3. The genes are TRBV5-1 and TRBJ2-1; 8 nucleotides line up with TRBD2. The CDR3 runs 14 residues. In germline, CDR1 is SGHRS, CDR2 YFSETQ. J was trimmed by 6 bases and V by 0 bases; bases with no gene match: 2. The CDR3 region is CASSLVAGSNEQFF. CDR3 DNA sequence: TGCGCCAGCAGCTTGGTAGCGGGAAGCAATGAGCAGTTCTTC.

In its sample, this clone was seen a few times. The chain carries TRBV5-4 and TRBJ1-1; D might be TRBD1 (6 bases). The CDR3 is 14 amino acids. Between the trimmed V and J ends, which lost 4 bases and 0 bases, there was a span of 10 bases. Per the germline V gene, CDR1 is SGHNT and CDR2 is YYREEE (reference sequence). The CDR3 DNA reads as TGTGCCAGCAGCATGACAGGATTGAACACTGAAGCTTTCTTT. Amino acids: CASSMTGLNTEAFF.

The gene calls are TRBV9 and TRBJ1-5; 7 nucleotides align to TRBD1. The V gene end was trimmed by 0 bases and the J gene end by 2 bases; junction bases not matched to a gene: 2. From germline, CDR1 is SGDLS and CDR2 YYNGEE. This CDR3 contains 15 residues. CDR3 sequence reads: CASSVDGTGNQPQHF. The CDR3 DNA follows: TGTGCCAGCAGCGTAGATGGGACAGGCAATCAGCCCCAGCATTTT.

The chain has TRBV30 and TRBJ2-3; D possibly corresponds to TRBD1 (5 bases). Trimming pared 0 bases from V and 6 bases from J, leaving 16 bases between. Germline assignment: CDR1 GTSNPN and CDR2 SVGIG (reference sequence). The CDR3 runs to 15 residues. CDR3 sequence (DNA): TGTGCCTGGAGTGTAGGGGCGGCGAGGATTGATACGCAGTATTTT. Amino acids: CAWSVGAARIDTQYF. The complete variable domain, with remaining parts taken from reference TRBV30 and TRBJ2-3, reads SQTIHQWPATLVQPVGSPLSLECTVEGTSNPNLYWYRQAAGRGLQLLFYSVGIGQISSEVPQNLSASRPQDRQFILSSKKLLLSDSGFYLCAWSVGAARIDTQYFGPGTRLTVL.

The chain is built from TRBV6-1 and TRBJ2-7; no clear D. CDR1 and CDR2 from the germline V gene are MNHNS and SASEGT. The CDR3 sequence is 11 residues long. V was pared by 5 bases and J by 4 bases, with 6 bases between. CDR3 nucleotide sequence: TGTGCCAGCAGTCCTAGATACGAGCAGTACTTC. It is translated as CASSPRYEQYF.

In its sample, this clone was seen many times. The gene calls are TRBV29-1 and TRBJ2-3; perhaps TRBD2 as D (5 bases). The CDR3 runs to 10 residues. Germline values: CDR1 SQVTM, CDR2 ANQGSEA. This CDR3 reads CTGGTDTQYF. CDR3 coding DNA: TGCACCGGGGGCACAGATACGCAGTATTTT.